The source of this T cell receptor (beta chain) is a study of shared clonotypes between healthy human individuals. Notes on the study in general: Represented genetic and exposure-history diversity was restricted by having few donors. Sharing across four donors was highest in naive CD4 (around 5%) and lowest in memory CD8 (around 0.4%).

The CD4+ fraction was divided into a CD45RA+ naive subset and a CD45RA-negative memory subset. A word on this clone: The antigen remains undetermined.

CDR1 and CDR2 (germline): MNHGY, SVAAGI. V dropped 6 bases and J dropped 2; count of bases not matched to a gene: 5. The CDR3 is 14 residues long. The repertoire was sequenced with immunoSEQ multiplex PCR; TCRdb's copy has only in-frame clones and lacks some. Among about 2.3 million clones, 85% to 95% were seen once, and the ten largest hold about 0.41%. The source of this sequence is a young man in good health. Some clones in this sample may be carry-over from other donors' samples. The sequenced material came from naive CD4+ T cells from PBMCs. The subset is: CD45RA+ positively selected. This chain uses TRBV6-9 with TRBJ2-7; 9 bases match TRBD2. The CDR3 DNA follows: TGTGCCAGCAGCCAGGCTAGCGGGACCTACGAGCAGTACTTC. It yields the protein CASSQASGTYEQYF.